The T cell receptor (beta chain) under discussion was sequenced for a study of long-term antiretroviral therapy in people with HIV. This clone appeared a single time. Its target is not known. Researchers ran immunoSEQ v3.0 at survey level. Some clones are missing from TCRdb's copy, which holds only in-frame ones; the method was immunoSEQ multiplex PCR. Found here are 20,000 to 25,000 clones, around three quarters of them singletons; the top ten hold 9% to 10%. V was pared by 3 bases and J by 1 base, with 10 bases between. The CDR3 contains 14 residues. The germline CDR1 and CDR2 sequences are SQVTM and ANQGSEA. Donors needed at least one pre-ART PBMC sample plus at least two post-ART samples. Study conclusions and caveats: All time points showed a repertoire dominated by clones expanded before ART. Specimens of blood were obtained during about 2004 to 2017, possibly under older ART regimens.

The chain employs TRBV29-1 and TRBJ2-1, with D possibly matching TRBD1 (5 bases). This TCR derives from a woman between 40 and 50 years old with HIV. Material: unsorted PBMCs, obtained 1.2 years after starting antiretroviral therapy. The CDR3: CSVEAGLSYNEQFF. CDR3 nucleotide sequence: TGCAGCGTTGAGGCAGGGTTATCCTACAATGAGCAGTTCTTC.